A selection of T cell receptor beta chains follows, all from one sample in a study of cytomegalovirus exposure and HLA in healthy donors. Assay used: immunoSEQ multiplex PCR; TCRdb lists only in-frame clones, some missing. The data contain 150,000 to 180,000 clones, 65% to 85% of them singletons. The specimen was PBMCs. The receptor source for this set is a man between 18 and 29 years old in good health and CMV-seronegative. Each CDR3 is given with its conserved first and last residue. The order of the fields is D gene, J gene, clone size, V gene, CDR3 DNA, CDR3 protein. A D gene is named only where the DNA matches it firmly. Part of the rows lack a size; the others show once, few, many or a class for expanded clones.

d_call: TRBD1; j_call: TRBJ1-5; clone_size: NA; v_call: TRBV2; cdr3_nt: TGTGCCAGCAGTGATGGGACAGGGCCTTTTCGGCCCCAGCATTTT; cdr3_aa: CASSDGTGPFRPQHF
d_call: NA; j_call: TRBJ1-5; clone_size: NA; v_call: TRBV10-3; cdr3_nt: TGTGCCATCAGGACAGACAATCAGCCCCAGCATTTT; cdr3_aa: CAIRTDNQPQHF
d_call: NA; j_call: TRBJ2-5; clone_size: NA; v_call: TRBV5-1; cdr3_nt: TGCGCCAGCAGAGGCAGGGAACAAGAGACCCAGTACTTC; cdr3_aa: CASRGREQETQYF
d_call: NA; j_call: TRBJ1-1; clone_size: once; v_call: TRBV11-1; cdr3_nt: TGTGCCAGCAGGCTAACCACTGAAGCTTTCTTT; cdr3_aa: CASRLTTEAFF
d_call: TRBD1; j_call: TRBJ2-5; clone_size: NA; v_call: TRBV25-1; cdr3_nt: TGTGCCAGCAGTGACGCACAGGGGACGCAGACCCAGTACTTC; cdr3_aa: CASSDAQGTQTQYF
d_call: NA; j_call: TRBJ1-2; clone_size: once; v_call: TRBV9; cdr3_nt: TGTGCCAGCAGCGTTAGTTTAGCAACGACTAACTATGGCTACACCTTC; cdr3_aa: CASSVSLATTNYGYTF
d_call: NA; j_call: TRBJ2-5; clone_size: NA; v_call: TRBV12-5; cdr3_nt: TGTGCTAGTGGTTTGGTACTAGGGGGAGGGGAGACCCAGTACTTC; cdr3_aa: CASGLVLGGGETQYF
d_call: NA; j_call: TRBJ1-5; clone_size: NA; v_call: TRBV15; cdr3_nt: TGTGCCACCAGCAGAGATTCCCCGGGCAATCAGCCCCAGCATTTT; cdr3_aa: CATSRDSPGNQPQHF
d_call: TRBD1; j_call: TRBJ1-2; clone_size: NA; v_call: TRBV5-5; cdr3_nt: TGTGCCAGCAGCTTGGAGGGAAACAGGGGAGCTAACTATGGCTACACCTTC; cdr3_aa: CASSLEGNRGANYGYTF
d_call: NA; j_call: TRBJ1-1; clone_size: NA; v_call: TRBV10-3; cdr3_nt: TGTGCCATCAGTCGGTCCGGCGGGTCCCGGGGAACTGAAGCTTTCTTT; cdr3_aa: CAISRSGGSRGTEAFF
d_call: NA; j_call: TRBJ1-6; clone_size: few; v_call: TRBV4-3; cdr3_nt: TGCGCCAGCAGCCAAGTGGGATGGGGGGAGGATTCACCCCTCCACTTT; cdr3_aa: CASSQVGWGEDSPLHF
d_call: NA; j_call: TRBJ1-2; clone_size: NA; v_call: TRBV20-1; cdr3_nt: TGCAGTGCTACCCAGGGTAGTAGCTACACCTTC; cdr3_aa: CSATQGSSYTF
d_call: NA; j_call: TRBJ2-1; clone_size: NA; v_call: TRBV7-7; cdr3_nt: TGTGCCAGCAGCTTAGCGTGGGGCGACTCCTACAATGAGCAGTTCTTC; cdr3_aa: CASSLAWGDSYNEQFF
d_call: NA; j_call: TRBJ2-6; clone_size: NA; v_call: TRBV5-4; cdr3_nt: TGTGCCAGCAGCTTGAGATTGGACCACTCTGGGGCCAACGGCCTGACTTTC; cdr3_aa: CASSLRLDHSGANGLTF
d_call: NA; j_call: TRBJ1-1; clone_size: NA; v_call: TRBV6-5; cdr3_nt: TGTGCCAGCAGCCTTGTATACGGGGTGGGCACTGAAGCTTTCTTT; cdr3_aa: CASSLVYGVGTEAFF